The entry that follows covers one T cell receptor beta chain sequence. Up to 2 weeks before entering the study, exposed participants had met a COVID-19 case. The sample comes from a study of blood T cell repertoires in COVID-19. Study-level background: From T cells, B-cell-depleted T cells, or PBMCs came the material, which was cDNA or gDNA.

Sequenced by immunoSEQ multiplex PCR; TCRdb stores in-frame clones only, minus some. This table holds about 310,000 clones, around 84% found once. Germline values: CDR1 SGHTA, CDR2 FQGTGA. Trimming stripped 3 bases from V and 6 bases from J, with 2 bases between. This CDR3 contains 10 residues. The source of this sequence is a woman aged 30 to 39 who had been exposed to COVID-19. The gene calls are TRBV7-3 and TRBJ1-1; D call uncertain. Source material: PBMCs or T cells enriched from blood (not recorded which). CDR3 loop: CASSFSEAFF. The CDR3, as DNA: TGTGCCAGCAGCTTCTCTGAAGCTTTCTTT. Using reference TRBV7-3 and TRBJ1-1 for the parts outside the CDR3, the full variable domain is GAGVSQTPSNKVTEKGKYVELRCDPISGHTALYWYRQSLGQGPEFLIYFQGTGAADDSGLPNDRFFAVRPEGSVSTLKIQRTERGDSAVYLCASSFSEAFFGQGTRLTVV.